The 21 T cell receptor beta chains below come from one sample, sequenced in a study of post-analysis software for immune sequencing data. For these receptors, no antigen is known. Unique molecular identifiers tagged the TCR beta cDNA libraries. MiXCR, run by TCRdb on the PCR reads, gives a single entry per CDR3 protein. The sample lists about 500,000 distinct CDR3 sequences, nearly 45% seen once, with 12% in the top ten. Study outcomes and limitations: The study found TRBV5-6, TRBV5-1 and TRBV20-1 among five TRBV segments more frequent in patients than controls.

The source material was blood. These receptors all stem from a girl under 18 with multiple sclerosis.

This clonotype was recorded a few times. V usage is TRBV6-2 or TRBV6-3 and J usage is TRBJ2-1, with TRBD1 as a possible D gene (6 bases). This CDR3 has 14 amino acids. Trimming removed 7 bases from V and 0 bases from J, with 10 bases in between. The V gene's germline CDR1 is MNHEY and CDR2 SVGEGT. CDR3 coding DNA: TGTGCCAGCACGGACAGCTTCTCCTACAATGAGCAGTTCTTC. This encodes CASTDSFSYNEQFF.

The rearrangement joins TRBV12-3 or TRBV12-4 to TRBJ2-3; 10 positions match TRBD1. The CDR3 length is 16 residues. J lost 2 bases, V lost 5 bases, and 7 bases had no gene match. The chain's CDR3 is CASSPGQGELTDTQYF. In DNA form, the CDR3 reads TGTGCCAGCAGTCCAGGACAGGGGGAGCTCACAGATACGCAGTATTTT.

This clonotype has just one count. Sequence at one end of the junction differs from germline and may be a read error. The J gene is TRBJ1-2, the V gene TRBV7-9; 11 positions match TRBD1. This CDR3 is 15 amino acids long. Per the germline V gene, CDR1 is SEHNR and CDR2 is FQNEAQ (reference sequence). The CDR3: CASSLGQGADYGYTF. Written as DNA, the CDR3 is TGCGCCAGCAGCTTAGGACAGGGGGCCGACTATGGCTACACCTTC.

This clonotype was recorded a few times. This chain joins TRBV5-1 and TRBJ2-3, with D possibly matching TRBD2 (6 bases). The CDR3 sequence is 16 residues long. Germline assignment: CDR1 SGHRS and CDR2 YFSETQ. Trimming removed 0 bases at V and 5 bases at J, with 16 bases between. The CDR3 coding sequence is TGCGCCAGCAGCTTGGAGTCCGGACTATCGATAGATACGCAGTATTTT. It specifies CASSLESGLSIDTQYF.

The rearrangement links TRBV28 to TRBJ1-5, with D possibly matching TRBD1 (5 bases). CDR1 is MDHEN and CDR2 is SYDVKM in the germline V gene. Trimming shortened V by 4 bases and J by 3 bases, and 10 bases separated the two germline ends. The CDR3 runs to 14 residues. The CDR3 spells CASSSGGANQPQHF. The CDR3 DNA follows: TGTGCCAGCAGTTCCGGGGGTGCCAATCAGCCCCAGCATTTT.

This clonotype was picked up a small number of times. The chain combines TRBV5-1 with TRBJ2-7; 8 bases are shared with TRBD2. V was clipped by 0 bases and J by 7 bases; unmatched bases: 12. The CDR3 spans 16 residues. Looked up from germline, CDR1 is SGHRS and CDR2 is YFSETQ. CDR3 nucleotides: TGCGCCAGCAGCTTGGCCCTGTTGGCGGGAGGCCAAGAGCAGTACTTC. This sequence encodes CASSLALLAGGQEQYF.

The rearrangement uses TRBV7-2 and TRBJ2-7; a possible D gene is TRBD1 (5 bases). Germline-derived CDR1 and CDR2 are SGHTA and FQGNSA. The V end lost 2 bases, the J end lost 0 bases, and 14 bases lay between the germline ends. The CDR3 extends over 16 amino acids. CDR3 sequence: CASSLQGTASSYEQYF. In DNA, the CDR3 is TGTGCCAGCAGCTTACAGGGAACCGCGTCCTCCTACGAGCAGTACTTC.

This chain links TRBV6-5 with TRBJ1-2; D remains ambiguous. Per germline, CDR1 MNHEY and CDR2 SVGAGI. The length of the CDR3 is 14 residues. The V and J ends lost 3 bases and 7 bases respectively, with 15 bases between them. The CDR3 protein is CASSYTPGYGGYTF. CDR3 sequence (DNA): TGTGCCAGCAGTTATACCCCGGGTTACGGTGGCTACACCTTC.

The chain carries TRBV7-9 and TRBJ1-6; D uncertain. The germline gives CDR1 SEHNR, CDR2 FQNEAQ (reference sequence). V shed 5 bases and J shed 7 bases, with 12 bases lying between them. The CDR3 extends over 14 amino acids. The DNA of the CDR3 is TGTGCCAGCAGCCCGAGAGGGTTAAATTCACCCCTCCACTTT. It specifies CASSPRGLNSPLHF.

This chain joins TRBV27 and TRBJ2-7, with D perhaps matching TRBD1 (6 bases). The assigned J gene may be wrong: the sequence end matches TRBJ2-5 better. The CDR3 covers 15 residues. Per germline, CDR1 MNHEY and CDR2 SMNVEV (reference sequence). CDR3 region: CASSPQGQGEGTQYF. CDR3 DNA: TGTGCCAGCAGTCCCCAGGGGCAGGGTGAGGGGACCCAGTACTTC.

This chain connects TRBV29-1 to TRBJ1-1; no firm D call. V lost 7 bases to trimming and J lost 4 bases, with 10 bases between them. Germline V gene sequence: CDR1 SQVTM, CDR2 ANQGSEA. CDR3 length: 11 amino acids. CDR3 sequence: CSAFRGTEAFF. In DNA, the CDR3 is TGCAGCGCCTTCCGGGGCACTGAAGCTTTCTTT. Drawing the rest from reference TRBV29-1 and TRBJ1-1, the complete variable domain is SAVISQKPSRDICQRGTSLTIQCQVDSQVTMMFWYRQQPGQSLTLIATANQGSEATYESGFVIDKFPISRPNLTFSTLTVSNMSPEDSSIYLCSAFRGTEAFFGQGTRLTVV.

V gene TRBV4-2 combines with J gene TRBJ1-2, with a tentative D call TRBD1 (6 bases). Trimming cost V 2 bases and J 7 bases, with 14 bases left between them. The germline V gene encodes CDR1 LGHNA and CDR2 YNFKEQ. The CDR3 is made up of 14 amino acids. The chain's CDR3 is CASSQLGGGSGYTF. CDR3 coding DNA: TGTGCCAGCAGCCAACTAGGAGGGGGGAGTGGCTACACCTTC.

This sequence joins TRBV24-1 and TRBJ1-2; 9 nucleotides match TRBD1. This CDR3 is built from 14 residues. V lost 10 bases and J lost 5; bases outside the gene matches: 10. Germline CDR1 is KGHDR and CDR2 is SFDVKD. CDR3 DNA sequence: TGTGCCACAGCCCCGGGACAGGGAGCTTATGGCTACACCTTC. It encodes CATAPGQGAYGYTF.

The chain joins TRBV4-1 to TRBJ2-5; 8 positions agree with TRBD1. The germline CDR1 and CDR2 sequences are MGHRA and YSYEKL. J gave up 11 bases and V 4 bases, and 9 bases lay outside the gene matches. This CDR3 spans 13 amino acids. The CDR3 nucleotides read TGCGCCAGCAGCCTCGGGACAGGACGAGAGCAGTACTTC. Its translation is CASSLGTGREQYF.

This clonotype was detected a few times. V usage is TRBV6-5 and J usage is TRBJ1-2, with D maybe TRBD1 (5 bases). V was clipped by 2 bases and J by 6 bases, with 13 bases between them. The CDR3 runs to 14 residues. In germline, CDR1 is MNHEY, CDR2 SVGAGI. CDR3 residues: CASSYLGEGDGYTF. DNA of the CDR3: TGTGCCAGCAGTTACCTTGGGGAAGGGGATGGCTACACCTTC.

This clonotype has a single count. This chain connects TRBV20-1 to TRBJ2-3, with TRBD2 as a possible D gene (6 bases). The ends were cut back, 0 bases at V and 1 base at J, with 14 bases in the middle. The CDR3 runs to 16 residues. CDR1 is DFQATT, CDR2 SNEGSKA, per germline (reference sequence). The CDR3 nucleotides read TGCAGTGCTAGAGACCCCGGGAGTCATCGCACAGATACGCAGTATTTT. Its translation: CSARDPGSHRTDTQYF.

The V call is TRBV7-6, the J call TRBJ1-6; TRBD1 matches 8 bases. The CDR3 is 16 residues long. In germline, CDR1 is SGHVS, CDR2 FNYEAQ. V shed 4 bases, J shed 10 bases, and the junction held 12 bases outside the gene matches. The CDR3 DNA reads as TGTGCCAGCAGCTCGGGGGAGACAGGGGCCAACTCACCCCTCCACTTT. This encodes CASSSGETGANSPLHF. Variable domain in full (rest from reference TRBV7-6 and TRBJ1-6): GAGVSQSPRYKVTKRGQDVALRCDPISGHVSLYWYRQALGQGPEFLTYFNYEAQQDKSGLPNDRFSAERPEGSISTLTIQRTEQRDSAMYRCASSSGETGANSPLHFGNGTRLTVT.

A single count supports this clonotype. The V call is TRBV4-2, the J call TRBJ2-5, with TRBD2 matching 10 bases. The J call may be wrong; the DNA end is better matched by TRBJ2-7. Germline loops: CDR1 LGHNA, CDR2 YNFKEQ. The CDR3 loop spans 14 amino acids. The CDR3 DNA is TGTGCCAGCAGCACCAGCGGGAGGGATTACGAGCAGTACTTC. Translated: CASSTSGRDYEQYF.

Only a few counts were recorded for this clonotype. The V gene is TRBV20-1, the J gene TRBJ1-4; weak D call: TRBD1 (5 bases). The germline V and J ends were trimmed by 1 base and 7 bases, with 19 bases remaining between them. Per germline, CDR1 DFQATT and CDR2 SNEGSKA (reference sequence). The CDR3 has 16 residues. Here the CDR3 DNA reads TGCAGTGCTAGAGTCCGGGCGACCAGGGCCGTTGAAAAACTGTTTTTT. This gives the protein CSARVRATRAVEKLFF.

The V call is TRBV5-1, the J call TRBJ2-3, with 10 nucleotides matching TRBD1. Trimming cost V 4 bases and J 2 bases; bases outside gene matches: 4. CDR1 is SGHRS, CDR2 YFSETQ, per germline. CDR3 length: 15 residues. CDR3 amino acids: CASSGGQGDTDTQYF. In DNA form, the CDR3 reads TGCGCCAGCAGCGGAGGACAGGGGGACACAGATACGCAGTATTTT. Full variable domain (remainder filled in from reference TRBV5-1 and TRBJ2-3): KAGVTQTPRYLIKTRGQQVTLSCSPISGHRSVSWYQQTPGQGLQFLFEYFSETQRNKGNFPGRFSGRQFSNSRSEMNVSTLELGDSALYLCASSGGQGDTDTQYFGPGTRLTVL.

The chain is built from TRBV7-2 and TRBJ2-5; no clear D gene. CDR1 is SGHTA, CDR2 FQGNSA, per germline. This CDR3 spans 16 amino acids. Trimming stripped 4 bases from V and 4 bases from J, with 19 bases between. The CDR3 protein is CASSSGVGRARETQYF. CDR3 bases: TGTGCCAGCAGCTCCGGAGTGGGTAGGGCTAGAGAGACCCAGTACTTC.